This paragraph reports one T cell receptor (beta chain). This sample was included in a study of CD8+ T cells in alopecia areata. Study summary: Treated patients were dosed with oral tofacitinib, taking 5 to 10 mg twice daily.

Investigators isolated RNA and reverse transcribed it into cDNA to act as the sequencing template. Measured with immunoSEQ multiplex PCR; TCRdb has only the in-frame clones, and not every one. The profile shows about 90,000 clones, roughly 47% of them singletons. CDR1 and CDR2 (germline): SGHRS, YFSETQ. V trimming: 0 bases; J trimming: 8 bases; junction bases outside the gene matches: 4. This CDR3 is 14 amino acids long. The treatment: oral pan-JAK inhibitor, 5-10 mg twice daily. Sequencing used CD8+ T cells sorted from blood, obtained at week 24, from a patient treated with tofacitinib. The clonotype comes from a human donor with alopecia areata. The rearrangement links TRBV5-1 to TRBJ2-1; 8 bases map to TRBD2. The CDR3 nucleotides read TGCGCCAGCAGCTTGGCCAGCGGGAGCGATGAGCAGTTCTTC. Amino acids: CASSLASGSDEQFF.